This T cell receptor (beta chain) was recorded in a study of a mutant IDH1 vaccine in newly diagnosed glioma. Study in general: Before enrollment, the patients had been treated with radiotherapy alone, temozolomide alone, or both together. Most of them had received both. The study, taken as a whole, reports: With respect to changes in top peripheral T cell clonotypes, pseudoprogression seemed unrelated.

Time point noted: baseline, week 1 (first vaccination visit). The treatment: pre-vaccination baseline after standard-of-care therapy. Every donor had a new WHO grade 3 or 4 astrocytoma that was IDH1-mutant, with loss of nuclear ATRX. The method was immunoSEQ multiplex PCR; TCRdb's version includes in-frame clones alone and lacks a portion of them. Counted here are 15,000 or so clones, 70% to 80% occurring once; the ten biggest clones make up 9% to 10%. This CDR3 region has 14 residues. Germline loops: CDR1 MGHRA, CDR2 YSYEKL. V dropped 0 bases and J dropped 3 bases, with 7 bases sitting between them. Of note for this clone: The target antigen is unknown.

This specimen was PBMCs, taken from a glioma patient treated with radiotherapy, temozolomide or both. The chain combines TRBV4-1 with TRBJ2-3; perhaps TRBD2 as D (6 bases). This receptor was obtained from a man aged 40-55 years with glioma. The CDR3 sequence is CASSQDRETDTQYF. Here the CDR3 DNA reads TGCGCCAGCAGCCAAGATCGGGAGACAGATACGCAGTATTTT.